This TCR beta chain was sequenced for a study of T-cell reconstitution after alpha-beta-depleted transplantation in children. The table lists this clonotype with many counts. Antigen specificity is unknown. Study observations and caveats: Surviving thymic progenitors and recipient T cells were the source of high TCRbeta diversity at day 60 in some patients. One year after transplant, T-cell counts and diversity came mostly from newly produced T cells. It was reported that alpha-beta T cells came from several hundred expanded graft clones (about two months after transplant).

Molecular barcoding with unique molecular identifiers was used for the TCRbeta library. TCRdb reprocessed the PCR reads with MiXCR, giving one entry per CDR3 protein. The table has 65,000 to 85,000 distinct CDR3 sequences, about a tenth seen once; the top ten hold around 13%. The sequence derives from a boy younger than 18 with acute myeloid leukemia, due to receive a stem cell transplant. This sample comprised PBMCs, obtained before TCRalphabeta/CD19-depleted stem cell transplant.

Written as DNA, the CDR3 is TGCGCCAGCAGCTTGGCGAACTCCTACAATGAGCAGTTCTTC. It encodes CASSLANSYNEQFF. The J gene is TRBJ2-1, the V gene TRBV5-1; no clear D. Per germline, CDR1 SGHRS and CDR2 YFSETQ. This CDR3 has 14 residues. V was cut by 0 bases and J by 0 bases, with 4 bases left in between.